This is a list of T cell receptor beta chains from one sample in a study of early T cells in non-severe SARS-CoV-2 infection. TCRdb redid the calling of the 5' RACE reads with MiXCR, one entry per CDR3 protein. The data contain 50,000 to 60,000 distinct CDR3 sequences, about 12% of them singletons. Source material: whole blood. The receptors were sampled from an adult who was a healthcare worker with PCR-confirmed SARS-CoV-2 infection or an uninfected control (not recorded which). CDR3s include the opening cysteine and the closing phenylalanine or tryptophan. A D gene is named only where the DNA matches it firmly. Clone size is shown for a subset of rows, as once, few, many or a class of expanded clone.

abundance: few; v_gene: TRBV12-3/TRBV12-4; d_gene: NA; j_gene: TRBJ1-1; CDR3nt: TGTGCCAGCAGTTCTCACACAGAGAACACTGAAGCTTTCTTT; CDR3aa: CASSSHTENTEAFF
abundance: many; v_gene: TRBV5-5; d_gene: NA; j_gene: TRBJ1-5; CDR3nt: TGTGCCAGCAGCACTAAGGGGGGTGATCAGCCCCAGCATTTT; CDR3aa: CASSTKGGDQPQHF
abundance: few; v_gene: TRBV6-1; d_gene: TRBD1; j_gene: TRBJ2-3; CDR3nt: TGTGCCAGCAGTCAGGAAGGACAGGGAGTGTATACGCAGTATTTT; CDR3aa: CASSQEGQGVYTQYF
abundance: NA; v_gene: TRBV9; d_gene: NA; j_gene: TRBJ1-6; CDR3nt: TGTGCCAGCAGCGTTACAGACAGCTCCTATAATTCACCCCTCCACTTT; CDR3aa: CASSVTDSSYNSPLHF
abundance: many; v_gene: TRBV11-2; d_gene: NA; j_gene: TRBJ1-1; CDR3nt: TGTGCCAGCACACCGTTCCCGGGTGAAGCTTTCTTT; CDR3aa: CASTPFPGEAFF
abundance: many; v_gene: TRBV11-2; d_gene: NA; j_gene: TRBJ1-1; CDR3nt: TGTGCCAGCAGCGTTATATTAATTGGGGACACCGGATGGACTGAAGCTTTCTTT; CDR3aa: CASSVILIGDTGWTEAFF
abundance: many; v_gene: TRBV11-2; d_gene: NA; j_gene: TRBJ2-7; CDR3nt: TGTGCCAGCAGCGGCGGGGCGACGGGTGAGCAGTACTTC; CDR3aa: CASSGGATGEQYF
abundance: NA; v_gene: TRBV4-1; d_gene: TRBD1; j_gene: TRBJ1-5; CDR3nt: TGCGCCAGCCAGGACAGGGAAGCGGGCAATCAGCCCCAGCATTTT; CDR3aa: CASQDREAGNQPQHF
abundance: NA; v_gene: TRBV6-2/TRBV6-3; d_gene: TRBD1; j_gene: TRBJ1-2; CDR3nt: TGTGCCAGCACCCCGACAGGGCGGGACTATGGCTACACCTTC; CDR3aa: CASTPTGRDYGYTF
abundance: many; v_gene: TRBV6-5; d_gene: TRBD1; j_gene: TRBJ2-1; CDR3nt: TGTGCCAGCAGAACCAATAGGGACAGGAGGGGTAGTGAGCAGTTCTTC; CDR3aa: CASRTNRDRRGSEQFF
abundance: NA; v_gene: TRBV13; d_gene: NA; j_gene: TRBJ1-6; CDR3nt: TGTGCCAGCAGCTTAGTAGTAAGGGGGAATAATTCACCCCTCCACTTT; CDR3aa: CASSLVVRGNNSPLHF
abundance: NA; v_gene: TRBV29-1; d_gene: NA; j_gene: TRBJ1-2; CDR3nt: TGCAGCTTTGAACGGGGGATGCAGGGCTACACCTTC; CDR3aa: CSFERGMQGYTF
abundance: few; v_gene: TRBV10-2; d_gene: NA; j_gene: TRBJ1-1; CDR3nt: TGCGCCAGCAGTGAGTCCGGGAACACTGAAGCTTTCTTT; CDR3aa: CASSESGNTEAFF
abundance: many; v_gene: TRBV9; d_gene: NA; j_gene: TRBJ1-1; CDR3nt: TGTGCCAGCAGCTTCCGGCTGAACACTGAAGCTTTCTTT; CDR3aa: CASSFRLNTEAFF
abundance: NA; v_gene: TRBV5-1; d_gene: TRBD2; j_gene: TRBJ2-1; CDR3nt: TGCGCCAGCAGAGCAGCGGGGGGGCCTGGTAATGAGCAGTTCTTC; CDR3aa: CASRAAGGPGNEQFF
abundance: NA; v_gene: TRBV6-6; d_gene: TRBD1; j_gene: TRBJ1-6; CDR3nt: TGTGCCAGCAGTTGGACAGGGGATAATTCACCCCTCCACTTT; CDR3aa: CASSWTGDNSPLHF
abundance: many; v_gene: TRBV20-1; d_gene: TRBD1; j_gene: TRBJ2-7; CDR3nt: TGCAGTGCCAGACAGGGGACCTACGAGCAGTACTTC; CDR3aa: CSARQGTYEQYF
abundance: few; v_gene: TRBV6-2/TRBV6-3; d_gene: NA; j_gene: TRBJ1-1; CDR3nt: TGTGCCAGCGGCGTCTACACTGAAGCTTTCTTT; CDR3aa: CASGVYTEAFF
abundance: NA; v_gene: TRBV30; d_gene: NA; j_gene: TRBJ1-1; CDR3nt: TGTGCCTGGAGTGTTTGGGGATCGGAGTACACTGAAGCTTTCTTT; CDR3aa: CAWSVWGSEYTEAFF
abundance: many; v_gene: TRBV28; d_gene: NA; j_gene: TRBJ1-1; CDR3nt: TGTGCCAGCGGCGTGGGGGCCATGAACACTGAAGCTTTCTTT; CDR3aa: CASGVGAMNTEAFF